This T cell receptor (beta chain) is drawn from a study of cytomegalovirus exposure and HLA in healthy donors. The CDR3 has 15 amino acids. The germline V gene encodes CDR1 MRHNA and CDR2 SNTAGT. The ends were cut back, 3 bases at V and 5 bases at J, with 15 bases in the middle. Study-wide findings and caveats: Investigators reported over 150 TCR beta chains as tied to cytomegalovirus.

In regard to this clone: Its antigen is unidentified.

Primers for the PCR totalled 60 Vbeta and 13 Jbeta. The method was immunoSEQ multiplex PCR; TCRdb's version includes in-frame clones alone and lacks a portion of them. The sample includes 160,000 or so clones, roughly 77% of them seen just once. The source of this sequence is a man aged 18-30 years in good health and CMV-seropositive. The sample taken for sequencing was PBMCs. The gene calls are TRBV6-4 and TRBJ2-3, with D possibly matching TRBD2 (6 bases). Here the CDR3 reads CASSDQTGDRDTQYF. The CDR3 region has the DNA TGTGCCAGCAGTGATCAAACGGGAGATCGAGATACGCAGTATTTT.